The T cell receptor beta chain under discussion was sequenced for a study of blood T cell repertoires in COVID-19 (dated by TCRdb to 2020 to 2022). Looking at the study overall: Samples from collaborators originated in the United States, Italy and Spain and spanned both the acute and convalescent phases of COVID-19. The material from the prospective study consisted of cDNA or gDNA derived from T cells, B-cell-depleted T cells, or PBMCs. The dataset comprised deeply sampled blood TCRbeta repertoires from subjects exposed to, actively infected with, or recovered from COVID-19. A freely available public database, intended as a resource for researchers studying the immune response to SARS-CoV-2, is where the repertoires were released. The samples were drawn from two sources: the first 160 participants of the ongoing ImmuneRACE study, and 1,254 subjects contributed by 6 global collaborators. The sample metadata nearly always contained a de-identified subject ID, COVID-19 status, age in years and sex. Where HLA class I and class II types were available, the types were taken from metadata supplied by the sample provider, not from assay-based typing.

In the prospective study, participants were roughly 18 to 89 years old, resided in 25 or so geographic areas of the United States, and were enrolled through a virtual design. In the prospective study, cohorts were assigned on the basis of participant-reported clinical history obtained from a screening survey and a study questionnaire. In the prospective study, whole blood, serum and a nasopharyngeal or oropharyngeal swab were collected from each participant by mobile phlebotomists. Participants in the prospective study had the option to provide additional blood draws and questionnaires over a roughly two-month period. Before DNA extraction, blood samples from the prospective study were shipped at room temperature or frozen. The investigation overall reported the following: Clinical and demographic metadata were provided uncurated, with the amount varying by source and participant.

The immunoSEQ Assay, a bias-controlled multiplex PCR, was used to amplify TCRbeta CDR3 regions from genomic DNA. The authors' analysis ran thus. The number of nucleated cells in each sample was estimated by amplification of reference gene primers within the assay. To quantify the absolute abundance of each unique TCRbeta CDR3 rearrangement, sequence reads were collapsed and filtered. For each sample, productive Simpson clonality was calculated by taking the square root of Simpson's diversity index across productive rearrangements. TCRdb retrieved this table from immuneACCESS and kept in-frame rearrangements only. Not all clones are present; in checked studies, unresolved V genes account for under half, and no reason is known for the remainder. That table supplies the V and J calls and clone size; D and trimming were determined from the DNA. The sample records 250,000 or so clones, over 80% of which are singletons. Clones ranked in the top ten supply roughly 4.3% of the sample.

Worth noting for this clone: Its antigen remains undetermined. Within one base of it there is no much larger clone, and no base qualities were kept.

The junction shows trimming of 0 bases on V and 5 bases on J, and the gene matches do not reach 12 bases of it. The germline V gene sets CDR1 to SGHRS and CDR2 to YFSETQ. The cysteine opens and the phenylalanine closes a CDR3 of 18 amino acids. Only the CDR3 part of the read is kept: 54 bases, read in frame from the first base. The chain couples TRBV5-1 to TRBJ2-7, with 12 middle bases fitting TRBD2. Material for sequencing was PBMCs or T cells enriched from blood (not recorded which). The sequence was obtained from a woman in her thirties with acute COVID-19. The CDR3 in this case is CASSLVGLAGLNQNEQYF. The sequenced DNA is TGCGCCAGCAGCTTGGTAGGACTAGCGGGATTGAACCAGAACGAGCAGTACTTC. Outside the CDR3, residues come from the reference TRBV5-1 and TRBJ2-7 proteins, so the full variable domain is: KAGVTQTPRYLIKTRGQQVTLSCSPISGHRSVSWYQQTPGQGLQFLFEYFSETQRNKGNFPGRFSGRQFSNSRSEMNVSTLELGDSALYLCASSLVGLAGLNQNEQYFGPGTRLTVT.